Listed here are 27 T cell receptor beta chains from one sample, sequenced in a study of cytomegalovirus exposure and HLA in healthy donors. The PCR was carried out with 60 Vbeta primers and 13 Jbeta primers. Only in-frame clones appear in the TCRdb table, and some are missing; sequencing was by immunoSEQ multiplex PCR. This sample has nearly 300,000 clones, with roughly 85% found just once. Sequencing was carried out using PBMCs. The receptors originated from a man in his forties in good health and CMV-seropositive.

This chain joins TRBV27 and TRBJ1-5; D not certain. Germline V gene sequence: CDR1 MNHEY, CDR2 SMNVEV (reference sequence). The CDR3 spans 16 residues. V was trimmed by 0 bases and J by 3 bases, leaving 12 bases between them. The CDR3 DNA follows: TGTGCCAGCAGTTTATCGTCTAGGGAGTACAATCAGCCCCAGCATTTT. Its protein product is CASSLSSREYNQPQHF.

The V and J genes are TRBV6-1 and TRBJ2-2; 7 nucleotides line up with TRBD2. The V gene's germline CDR1 is MNHNS and CDR2 SASEGT. J was trimmed by 3 bases and V by 4 bases; bases with no gene match: 8. CDR3 length: 16 amino acids. CDR3 loop: CASSGSERGHTGELFF. The DNA of the CDR3 is TGTGCCAGCAGTGGCTCAGAGCGGGGACACACCGGGGAGCTGTTTTTT.

The gene calls are TRBV28 and TRBJ2-1; D unclear. This CDR3 comprises 15 residues. Trimming removed 6 bases at V and 0 bases at J, with 12 bases between. Germline V gives CDR1 MDHEN, CDR2 SYDVKM. The CDR3 nucleotides are TGTGCCAGCAGCTTGTGGGCTGGCTCCTACAATGAGCAGTTCTTC. Its protein is CASSLWAGSYNEQFF.

DNA of the CDR3: TGTGCCAGCAGTATAAATTCCCCGAACACCGGGGAGCTGTTTTTT. Translated: CASSINSPNTGELFF. The chain has TRBV6-4 and TRBJ2-2, with unresolved D. Germline CDR1 MRHNA, CDR2 SNTAGT. The CDR3 has 15 amino acids. The V and J ends lost 5 bases and 0 bases respectively, with 10 bases between them.

The chain combines TRBV9 with TRBJ1-4; 8 nucleotides match TRBD1. CDR3 length equals 14 residues. CDR1 and CDR2 from the germline V gene are SGDLS and YYNGEE. Germline trimming cut 0 bases from V and 12 bases from J; bases unmatched to any gene: 7. CDR3 amino acids: CASSVGDRKEELFF. The CDR3 DNA is TGTGCCAGCAGCGTAGGGGACAGGAAGGAGGAACTGTTTTTT.

The rearrangement links TRBV6-1 to TRBJ2-4; D may be TRBD1 (5 bases). CDR1 and CDR2 (germline): MNHNS, SASEGT. V lost 3 bases and J lost 5, with 14 bases in between. CDR3 size: 15 residues. This chain's CDR3 is CASSESFGRENIQYF. In DNA, the CDR3 is TGTGCCAGCAGTGAGAGTTTTGGCAGGGAAAACATTCAGTACTTC.

This rearrangement joins TRBV18 to TRBJ1-4, with TRBD1 as a possible D gene (5 bases). The V gene's germline CDR1 is KGHSH and CDR2 LQKENI. The CDR3 has 15 residues. V lost 0 bases, J lost 4 bases, and 9 bases lay in between. CDR3 DNA: TGTGCCAGCTCACCACCGTCGGGGGTTAATGAAAAACTGTTTTTT. Encoded protein: CASSPPSGVNEKLFF.

About this clone: This same CDR3 is encoded by further DNA sequences in the sample. This chain links TRBV5-1 with TRBJ2-5; perhaps TRBD2 as D (6 bases). Germline loops: CDR1 SGHRS, CDR2 YFSETQ. V was cut by 4 bases and J by 1 base, with 11 bases left in between. The CDR3 has 14 residues. Written as DNA, the CDR3 is TGCGCCAGCAGCCCGAGCGGGTCCCAAGAGACCCAGTACTTC. Translating gives CASSPSGSQETQYF.

The rearrangement uses TRBV5-1 and TRBJ1-4, with D tentatively TRBD1 (6 bases). Germline CDR1 is SGHRS and CDR2 is YFSETQ. V lost 0 bases to trimming and J lost 8 bases, with 11 bases between them. There are 14 residues in the CDR3. CDR3 region: CASSLGATGEKLFF. CDR3 bases: TGCGCCAGCAGCTTGGGGGCCACAGGGGAAAAACTGTTTTTT.

This sequence joins TRBV6-6 and TRBJ2-5; weak D call: TRBD2 (6 bases). Per the germline V gene, CDR1 is MNHNY and CDR2 is SVGAGI (reference sequence). The CDR3 extends over 13 amino acids. V was pared by 9 bases and J by 1 base, with 12 bases between. The CDR3 spells CASRLGPQETQYF. DNA of the CDR3: TGTGCCAGTAGACTAGGGCCCCAAGAGACCCAGTACTTC.

The V gene is TRBV2, the J gene TRBJ2-7; 9 bases agree with TRBD2. CDR1 is SNHLY and CDR2 is FYNNEI in the germline V gene. The CDR3 has 13 amino acids. J gave up 3 bases and V 6 bases, and 3 bases lay outside the gene matches. The DNA for the CDR3 is TGTGCCAGCAGCCTAGCGGGGAGCTACGAGCAGTACTTC. Protein sequence: CASSLAGSYEQYF.

The V call is TRBV10-3, the J call TRBJ2-3, with 14 bases fitting TRBD2. This CDR3 is built from 18 residues. In germline, CDR1 is ENHRY, CDR2 SYGVKD. Trimming took 6 bases from V and 3 from J; bases not matched to a gene: 11. CDR3 protein: CAISPGLAGGSATDTQYF. The DNA of the CDR3 is TGTGCCATCAGCCCCGGACTAGCGGGAGGTTCGGCGACAGATACGCAGTATTTT.

The V call is TRBV6-1, the J call TRBJ2-7, with TRBD1 matching over 11 bases. This CDR3 contains 15 residues. Germline CDR1 MNHNS, CDR2 SASEGT. With 7 bases clipped from V and 3 bases from J, the junction kept 8 bases outside the gene matches. The DNA for the CDR3 is TGTGCCAGCACCCCTAGAGGGACAGGGGGCTACGAGCAGTACTTC. This codes for CASTPRGTGGYEQYF.

This clone was seen once. CDR3: CASSLNDMTNEKLFF. The CDR3 region has the DNA TGTGCCAGCAGCCTAAATGACATGACTAATGAAAAACTGTTTTTT. V gene TRBV7-9 combines with J gene TRBJ1-4; D not resolved. The CDR3 covers 15 residues. In germline, CDR1 is SEHNR, CDR2 FQNEAQ (reference sequence). V lost 5 bases and J lost 2, with 12 bases in between.

The V and J genes are TRBV27 and TRBJ1-5, with D unresolved. The CDR3 covers 15 residues. Germline values: CDR1 MNHEY, CDR2 SMNVEV (reference sequence). Trimming pared 2 bases from V and 1 base from J, leaving 9 bases between. The CDR3 sequence: CASSLVATSNQPQHF. DNA of the CDR3: TGTGCCAGCAGTTTAGTAGCCACCAGCAATCAGCCCCAGCATTTT.

This clone has just one count. The CDR3 nucleotides read TGTGCCAGCAGCCCGACTAGCGGTTACAATGAGCAGTTCTTC. Protein product: CASSPTSGYNEQFF. V gene TRBV7-9 combines with J gene TRBJ2-1, with 9 bases fitting TRBD2. There are 14 residues in the CDR3. Looked up from germline, CDR1 is SEHNR and CDR2 is FQNEAQ (reference sequence). V was pared by 5 bases and J by 4 bases, with 3 bases of the junction left unmatched.

The chain combines TRBV11-3 with TRBJ2-7; 7 positions agree with TRBD1. Germline values: CDR1 SGHNT, CDR2 YENEEA. The J segment lost 0 bases and the V segment lost 5 bases, leaving 10 bases of the junction unmatched. CDR3 length: 16 residues. The CDR3 spells CASSLKGTVGSYEQYF. In DNA form, the CDR3 reads TGTGCCAGCAGCCTGAAAGGGACAGTCGGCTCCTACGAGCAGTACTTC.

This clone has more than one count but fewer than ten. V gene TRBV6-5 combines with J gene TRBJ1-1, with 9 nucleotides matching TRBD1. Per the germline V gene, CDR1 is MNHEY and CDR2 is SVGAGI. Unmatched junction bases numbered 5, after V lost 10 bases and J lost 5 bases. This CDR3 is 12 amino acids long. The CDR3: CATTGGQTEAFF. The CDR3 DNA sequence: TGTGCCACTACAGGGGGCCAAACTGAAGCTTTCTTT.

The CDR3 here is CASNIPQMGYTF. CDR3 nucleotides: TGTGCCAGCAACATCCCCCAGATGGGCTACACCTTC. The genes are TRBV28 and TRBJ1-2; D is unresolved. Germline CDR1 is MDHEN and CDR2 is SYDVKM. The CDR3 sequence is 12 residues long. With 7 bases removed from V and 8 bases from J, the gap between germline ends came to 14 bases.

The chain couples TRBV6-6 to TRBJ2-5; 11 bases map to TRBD1. The J call could be wrong; TRBJ2-7 is a better fit for the DNA end. CDR1 and CDR2 from the germline V gene are MNHNY and SVGAGI (reference sequence). CDR3 size: 14 residues. CDR3 bases: TGTGCCAGCAGTATGGACAGGGGGCCCTACGAGCAGTACTTC. Amino acid sequence: CASSMDRGPYEQYF.

The chain combines TRBV7-9 with TRBJ2-7; D unresolved. In germline, CDR1 is SEHNR, CDR2 FQNEAQ (reference sequence). The CDR3 runs to 14 residues. With 5 bases removed from V and 2 bases from J, the gap between germline ends came to 13 bases. The CDR3 coding sequence is TGTGCCAGCAGCCCGCTACTAACCACCTACGAGCAGTACTTC. This encodes CASSPLLTTYEQYF.

This chain joins TRBV7-8 and TRBJ2-1; D is unresolved. V lost 4 bases and J lost 10, with 17 bases in between. The germline gives CDR1 SGHVS, CDR2 FQNEAQ. The CDR3 sequence is 14 residues long. The chain's CDR3 is CASSSRLQRREQFF. In nucleotides, the CDR3 is TGTGCCAGCAGCTCCCGCCTTCAGAGGCGAGAGCAGTTCTTC.

The rearrangement uses TRBV28 and TRBJ1-3, with a tentative D call TRBD1 (5 bases). Between the trimmed V and J ends, which lost 4 bases and 2 bases, there was a span of 18 bases. Germline values: CDR1 MDHEN, CDR2 SYDVKM. The CDR3 covers 17 residues. CDR3 nucleotide sequence: TGTGCCAGCAGTTCGGGTGGCAGGGAAGGAGCTGGAAACACCATATATTTT. Encoded protein: CASSSGGREGAGNTIYF.

The rearrangement links TRBV4-1 to TRBJ1-2; 12 bases line up with TRBD1. The ends lost 4 bases at V and 2 bases at J; junction bases unmatched: 8. This CDR3 has 17 residues. Germline-derived CDR1 and CDR2 are MGHRA and YSYEKL. The CDR3 protein is CASSLQGQGARNYGYTF. The CDR3 DNA reads as TGCGCCAGCAGCCTCCAGGGACAGGGGGCTCGGAACTATGGCTACACCTTC.

J is TRBJ2-1 and V is TRBV11-2; 7 nucleotides agree with TRBD1. Trimming took 2 bases from V and 4 from J; bases not matched to a gene: 8. The CDR3 contains 16 residues. CDR1 is SGHAT, CDR2 FQNNGV, per germline. Here the CDR3 reads CASSLNGGQKYNEQFF. Here the CDR3 DNA reads TGTGCCAGCAGCTTAAATGGGGGACAGAAATACAATGAGCAGTTCTTC. Full variable domain (rest looked up from reference TRBV11-2 and TRBJ2-1): EAGVAQSPRYKIIEKRQSVAFWCNPISGHATLYWYQQILGQGPKLLIQFQNNGVVDDSQLPKDRFSAERLKGVDSTLKIQPAKLEDSAVYLCASSLNGGQKYNEQFFGPGTRLTVL.

The chain has TRBV5-4 and TRBJ2-7; TRBD2 agrees at 9 bases. CDR3 length: 16 residues. V was pared by 4 bases and J by 6 bases, with 14 bases of the junction left unmatched. Germline lookup yields CDR1 SGHNT and CDR2 YYREEE (reference sequence). CDR3 sequence: CASSHTPWREGGEQYF. The CDR3 DNA reads as TGTGCCAGCAGCCACACCCCTTGGCGGGAGGGCGGCGAGCAGTACTTC.

This clone was counted only a few times. The chain is built from TRBV5-6 and TRBJ2-3; D is uncertain. V was shortened by 2 bases and J by 3 bases, with 7 bases between the two germline ends. CDR1 is SGHDT and CDR2 is YYEEEE in the germline V gene. The CDR3 sequence is 13 residues long. The CDR3 spells CASSFGATDTQYF. CDR3 sequence (DNA): TGTGCCAGCAGCTTTGGAGCTACAGATACGCAGTATTTT.